This TCR beta chain is from a study of technical replicates of blood from several donors. Assay used: immunoSEQ multiplex PCR; TCRdb lists only in-frame clones, some missing. The repertoire holds under 90,000 clones, 95% to 98% seen once, with approximately 0.14% in the top ten. Per germline, CDR1 LGHNA and CDR2 YNFKEQ. The CDR3 totals 14 residues. The junction had 3 bases not matched to a gene; V was cut back by 4 bases and J by 2 bases. The sequenced sample consisted of T cells isolated from PBMCs. The chain links TRBV4-2 to TRBJ2-5, with 8 bases lining up with TRBD1. This receptor was taken from a human donor in good health. This chain's CDR3 is CASSPDRGQETQYF. For the CDR3, the DNA is TGTGCCAGCAGCCCCGACAGGGGACAAGAGACCCAGTACTTC.